Shown below are 21 T cell receptor beta chains from a single sample sequenced in a study of T cells in women clearing cervical HPV infection. Produced via immunoSEQ multiplex PCR; TCRdb's table is partial and in-frame only. In total, the table holds about 33,000 clones. Material: blood buffy coat. These receptors originate from a woman between 18 and 70 years old with a cervical HPV16 infection that either progressed to CIN3+ or cleared (not recorded which).

In regard to this clone: The sequenced fragment ends 3 residues before the CDR3 boundary, so the rest is inferred from the germline J gene. The gene calls are TRBV19 and TRBJ2-7, with a tentative D call TRBD1 (5 bases). Trimming stripped 10 bases from V and 6 bases from J, with 31 bases between. This CDR3 region has 17 residues. Germline-derived CDR1 and CDR2 are LNHDA and SQIVND (reference sequence). CDR3 amino acids: CATNKGPAGFPTGEQYF. CDR3 DNA (partial): TGTGCCACCAACAAGGGCCCCGCAGGGTTCCCTACTGGCGAG.

A note on this clone: Read data end 3 residues before the CDR3 end; the end is taken from the germline J gene. The rearrangement joins TRBV29-1 to TRBJ1-2; D is ambiguous. The germline V and J ends were trimmed by 0 bases and 5 bases, with 10 bases remaining between them. CDR3 length equals 13 residues. Germline V gene sequence: CDR1 SQVTM, CDR2 ANQGSEA. This chain's CDR3 is CSVEEAGRYGYTF. The CDR3 DNA, read in part, is TGCAGCGTTGAAGAGGCAGGTCGATATGGC.

The CDR3 bases that were read are TGTGCCAGCAGTTTGTGGCAGACTAGGTACGAG. It encodes CASSLWQTRYE. The CDR3 in full is CASSLWQTRYEQYF. The V call is TRBV28, the J call TRBJ2-7; D might be TRBD2 (6 bases). The read ends 3 residues early relative to the CDR3; the germline J gene fills the gap. V lost 3 bases to trimming and J lost 4 bases, with 13 bases between them. CDR1 MDHEN and CDR2 SYDVKM come from the germline V gene. CDR3 size: 14 residues.

As regards this clone: The read gets to within 3 residues of the CDR3 end, and the germline J gene fills in the rest. This chain uses TRBV30 with TRBJ2-5, with D perhaps matching TRBD1 (6 bases). The germline V gene encodes CDR1 GTSNPN and CDR2 SVGIG (reference sequence). This CDR3 is built from 13 residues. Between the trimmed V and J ends, which lost 5 bases and 1 base, there was a span of 11 bases. The CDR3 bases that were read are TGTGCCTGGGGCCGGGACATCCAAGAGACC. It is translated as CAWGRDIQET. The CDR3 in its entirety is CAWGRDIQETQYF.

Regarding this clone: The CDR3 end lies 3 residues beyond the end of the read and is filled in from the germline J gene. The genes are TRBV10-3 and TRBJ1-2; D is perhaps TRBD1 (6 bases). The germline V gene encodes CDR1 ENHRY and CDR2 SYGVKD. V lost 6 bases to trimming and J lost 0 bases, with 11 bases between them. This CDR3 is built from 14 residues. The CDR3 bases that were read are TGTGCCATCAGCGTACGGACAGCTAACTATGGC. This codes for CAISVRTANYG. The complete CDR3 sequence is CAISVRTANYGYTF.

Comment on this clone: The CDR3 extends 3 residues past the end of the read, so its final part is completed from the germline J gene. The chain has TRBV30 and TRBJ2-3; tentative D call: TRBD1 (6 bases). Germline V gene sequence: CDR1 GTSNPN, CDR2 SVGIG (reference sequence). Trimming left V 3 bases short and J 3 bases short, with 16 bases between. The CDR3 is 15 residues long. The covered CDR3 bases are TGTGCCTGGAGCCCGGACAGATTGAGTACAGATACG. Translated: CAWSPDRLSTDT. The full-length CDR3 reads as CAWSPDRLSTDTQYF.

As to this clone: The DNA ends 3 residues before the CDR3 does, and the rest of the CDR3 is filled in from the germline J gene. The rearrangement uses TRBV18 and TRBJ2-3; 7 bases fit TRBD1. Germline V lookup: CDR1 KGHSH, CDR2 LQKENI. This CDR3 spans 14 amino acids. Losses at the gene ends were 4 bases for V and 2 bases for J; bases not matched to a gene: 3. The CDR3 DNA, read in part, is TGTGCCAGCTCACTAACAGGGGCCACAGATACG. It codes for CASSLTGATDT. The entire CDR3 protein reads CASSLTGATDTQYF.

The chain's CDR3 is CSASLAGVRGYTF. CDR3 DNA, as far as it was read: TGCAGTGCTAGCTTAGCAGGGGTGCGTGGC. The chain couples TRBV20-1 to TRBJ1-2, with D possibly being TRBD1 (6 bases). The read terminates 3 residues ahead of where the CDR3 ends, so the germline J gene completes it. Germline V gene lookup returns CDR1 DFQATT and CDR2 SNEGSKA (reference sequence). V gave up 3 bases and J gave up 7 bases, with 15 bases separating them. This CDR3 spans 13 amino acids.

About this clone: The CDR3 is cut off 3 residues early in the read; its end comes from the germline J gene. The chain recombines TRBV20-1 with TRBJ1-2; TRBD1 is a possible D gene (5 bases). Germline assignment: CDR1 DFQATT and CDR2 SNEGSKA (reference sequence). The CDR3 totals 14 residues. Incomplete CDR3 DNA: TGCAGTGTCGGGACTAGCGGGAGCTCGGATGAC. Amino acids: CSVGTSGSSDD. The CDR3 in full is CSVGTSGSSDDYTF.

Of note for this clone: The DNA ends 3 residues before the CDR3 does, and the rest of the CDR3 is filled in from the germline J gene. The chain combines TRBV19 with TRBJ1-4; 11 bases line up with TRBD1. The CDR3 has 16 residues. The trim removed 5 bases at V and 3 bases at J, leaving 5 bases unmatched. Germline V gene sequence: CDR1 LNHDA, CDR2 SQIVND (reference sequence). This CDR3 is CASSRTGGAANEKLFF. The covered CDR3 bases are TGTGCCAGTAGTCGGACAGGGGGCGCAGCTAATGAAAAA.

Concerning this clone itself: Read sequence stops 3 residues before the CDR3 end, and the germline J gene provides the missing end. V gene TRBV5-1 combines with J gene TRBJ2-7; 11 positions agree with TRBD1. The CDR3 spans 14 residues. The V and J ends lost 4 bases and 2 bases, in that order; junction bases with no gene match: 2. Germline V CDR1 and CDR2: SGHRS, YFSETQ. CDR3 bases read: TGCGCCAGCAGCGTGGGACAGGGGGCCTACGAG. Translated, it gives CASSVGQGAYE. The entire CDR3 sequence reads CASSVGQGAYEQYF.

Comment on this clone: Read data end 3 residues before the CDR3 end; the end is taken from the germline J gene. The chain employs TRBV11-2 and TRBJ2-4; D is ambiguous. The CDR3 spans 12 residues. CDR1 SGHAT and CDR2 FQNNGV come from the germline V gene. V was cut by 3 bases and J by 8 bases, with 8 bases left in between. The CDR3 is CASSFAGDIQYF. The covered CDR3 bases are TGTGCCAGCAGCTTCGCAGGCGACATT.

Worth noting for this clone: At one end, the junction sequence differs from germline, possibly due to a read error. The CDR3 goes on 3 residues after the read ends, and that part is filled in from the germline J gene. The chain combines TRBV7-2 with TRBJ2-3; 7 nucleotides align to TRBD1. Per germline, CDR1 SGHTA and CDR2 FQGNSA. This CDR3 has 15 amino acids. CDR3 bases read: TGTGCCAGCAGCCCTAGAAAGGGGGCAACAGAGACG. Translated, it gives CASSPRKGATET. Given in full, the CDR3 is CASSPRKGATETQYF.

Turning to this clone: Read sequence stops 3 residues before the CDR3 end, and the germline J gene provides the missing end. This chain joins TRBV2 and TRBJ2-1; 8 positions agree with TRBD2. Germline CDR1 SNHLY, CDR2 FYNNEI. This CDR3 has 14 amino acids. Trimming cost V 9 bases and J 1 base; bases outside gene matches: 5. This CDR3 is CARRGGRSYNEQFF. The DNA read from the CDR3 is TGTGCCAGACGGGGGGGGAGATCCTACAATGAG.

Points on this clone: The sequence runs out 3 residues before the end of the CDR3; the remainder is reconstructed from the germline J gene. This rearrangement joins TRBV20-1 to TRBJ2-3, with D perhaps TRBD1 (6 bases). The CDR3 totals 13 residues. Per the germline V gene, CDR1 is DFQATT and CDR2 is SNEGSKA (reference sequence). V dropped 3 bases and J dropped 0 bases, with 7 bases sitting between them. The CDR3 here is CSARDSSTDTQYF. The DNA read from the CDR3 is TGCAGTGCTAGGGACAGCAGCACAGATACG.

Concerning this clone: The CDR3 is cut off 3 residues early in the read; its end comes from the germline J gene. The chain recombines TRBV11-2 with TRBJ2-3, with 11 bases identical to TRBD2. Trimming cost V 4 bases and J 4 bases; bases outside gene matches: 4. The CDR3 is 15 residues long. CDR1 is SGHAT and CDR2 is FQNNGV in the germline V gene. The covered CDR3 bases are TGTGCCAGCAGCTGCCTAGCGGGGGGCTCAGATACG. Translating it yields CASSCLAGGSDT. The entire CDR3 reads CASSCLAGGSDTQYF.

As regards this clone: Sequencing ends 3 residues short of the CDR3 end; the germline J gene provides the rest. The rearrangement links TRBV19 to TRBJ1-5; 7 bases align to TRBD1. The CDR3 extends over 15 amino acids. Germline trimming cut 6 bases from V and 7 bases from J; bases unmatched to any gene: 12. Per germline, CDR1 LNHDA and CDR2 SQIVND (reference sequence). The CDR3 here is CASSTTGEGNQPQHF. The DNA read from the CDR3 is TGTGCCAGTAGCACTACAGGGGAGGGAAACCAGCCC.

Note on this clone: The read terminates 3 residues ahead of where the CDR3 ends, so the germline J gene completes it. This sequence joins TRBV7-2 and TRBJ2-3; TRBD2 matches 7 bases. There are 14 residues in the CDR3. The junction had 6 bases not matched to a gene; V was cut back by 7 bases and J by 2 bases. CDR1 and CDR2 from the germline V gene are SGHTA and FQGNSA. CDR3 bases read: TGTGCCAGCACCCCGGGGGGATACACAGATACG. It translates to CASTPGGYTDT. The complete CDR3 reads CASTPGGYTDTQYF.

Of note for this clone: The read terminates 3 residues ahead of where the CDR3 ends, so the germline J gene completes it. The rearrangement links TRBV19 to TRBJ2-1; TRBD1 matches at 7 bases. This CDR3 contains 14 residues. CDR1 is LNHDA, CDR2 SQIVND, per germline (reference sequence). The junction had 6 bases not matched to a gene; V was cut back by 6 bases and J by 4 bases. The sequenced part of the CDR3 DNA is TGTGCCAGTAGGAACAGGGGTATGTACAATGAG. Amino acid sequence: CASRNRGMYNE. The entire CDR3 protein reads CASRNRGMYNEQFF. Based on the CDR3 plus reference TRBV19 and TRBJ2-1, the full variable domain is DGGITQSPKYLFRKEGQNVTLSCEQNLNHDAMYWYRQDPGQGLRLIYYSQIVNDFQKGDIAEGYSVSREKKESFPLTVTSAQKNPTAFYLCASRNRGMYNEQFFGPGTRLTVL.

In the case of this clone: The read ends 3 residues before the CDR3 terminus; that terminus is restored from the germline J gene. V and J are TRBV5-1 and TRBJ2-1; 7 nucleotides line up with TRBD2. The CDR3 runs to 16 residues. Germline-derived CDR1 and CDR2 are SGHRS and YFSETQ. V shed 0 bases, J shed 4 bases, and the junction held 7 bases outside the gene matches. CDR3 DNA, as far as it was read: TGCGCCAGCAGCTTGGAGGCGGGGGTCGCGTACAATGAG. Its protein product is CASSLEAGVAYNE. From start to end, the CDR3 is CASSLEAGVAYNEQFF.

To note about this clone: Coverage ceases 3 residues before the CDR3 finishes, and the germline J gene fills in the end. The rearrangement uses TRBV5-1 and TRBJ2-1, with 7 positions matching TRBD2. Germline V gene data show CDR1 as SGHRS and CDR2 as YFSETQ. V trimming: 4 bases; J trimming: 0 bases; junction bases outside the gene matches: 7. CDR3 size: 16 residues. The CDR3 DNA, read in part, is TGCGCCAGCAGCCTGAGTCTAGCGGACTCCTACAATGAG. This codes for CASSLSLADSYNE. From start to end, the CDR3 is CASSLSLADSYNEQFF.